This T cell receptor (beta chain) was sequenced for a study of human T cells and chemical hapten exposure. This clonotype was seen only a few times. Regarding time point: patch test 1, 2 weeks after DPC sensitization. The treatment is: therapeutic diphenylcyclopropenone sensitization with weekly scalp DPC. Blood was collected ahead of every patch test applied. Library construction involved attaching unique molecular identifiers to individual cDNA molecules, which allowed quantitative, reproducible TCR counting. MiXCR, applied by TCRdb to the RACE reads, yields one record per CDR3 protein. The sample lists about 120,000 distinct CDR3 sequences, roughly 15% occurring once. The receptor comes from a man aged 18 to 29 with alopecia areata. Some clones in this sample may be carry-over from other donors' samples. The material was whole blood, obtained in connection with sensitization to the hapten diphenylcyclopropenone (DPC).

The CDR3 is CAISEIGTSDGEQFF. The CDR3 coding sequence is TGTGCCATCAGTGAAATTGGGACTAGCGACGGTGAGCAGTTCTTC. The rearrangement uses TRBV10-3 and TRBJ2-1; 10 nucleotides agree with TRBD2. J gave up 9 bases and V 3 bases, and 8 bases lay outside the gene matches. The CDR3 has 15 residues. CDR1 and CDR2 (germline): ENHRY, SYGVKD.